This T cell receptor beta chain was recovered during a study of OX40 agonist ivuxolimab in advanced cancers. The CDR3 runs to 15 residues. V gave up 1 base and J gave up 2 bases, with 10 bases separating them. Germline loops: CDR1 SGHTA, CDR2 FQGNSA. The assay was immunoSEQ multiplex PCR, and TCRdb's table has in-frame clones only and misses some. The sample lists 57,000 or so clones; approximately 86% were seen once. The clonotype comes from an adult with an advanced solid tumor such as melanoma, head and neck, liver or kidney cancer. The genes are TRBV7-2 and TRBJ2-3, with a possible D match to TRBD2 (7 bases). Sequencing used CD4+ or CD8+ T cells sorted from blood, obtained in a trial of the OX40 agonist ivuxolimab. In nucleotides, the CDR3 is TGTGCCAGCAGCTTAGGCGGGGGCTTCACAGATACGCAGTATTTT. This encodes CASSLGGGFTDTQYF.